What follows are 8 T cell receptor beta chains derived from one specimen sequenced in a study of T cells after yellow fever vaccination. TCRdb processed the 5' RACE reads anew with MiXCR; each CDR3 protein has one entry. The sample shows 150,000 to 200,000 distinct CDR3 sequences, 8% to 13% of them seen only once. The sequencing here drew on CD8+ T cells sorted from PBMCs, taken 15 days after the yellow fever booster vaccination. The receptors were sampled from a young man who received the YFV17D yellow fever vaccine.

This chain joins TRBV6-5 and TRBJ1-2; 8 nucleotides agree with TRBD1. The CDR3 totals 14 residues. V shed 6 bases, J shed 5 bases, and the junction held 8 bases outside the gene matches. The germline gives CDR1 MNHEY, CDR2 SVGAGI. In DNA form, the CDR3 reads TGTGCCAGCAGCCCCGGGACAGGCTATTATGGCTACACCTTC. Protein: CASSPGTGYYGYTF.

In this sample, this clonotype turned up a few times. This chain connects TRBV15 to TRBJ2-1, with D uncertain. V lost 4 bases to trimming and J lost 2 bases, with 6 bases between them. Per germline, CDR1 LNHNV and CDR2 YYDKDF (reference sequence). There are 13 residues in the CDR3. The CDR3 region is CATSTVTYNEQFF. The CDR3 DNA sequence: TGTGCCACCAGCACCGTCACCTACAATGAGCAGTTCTTC.

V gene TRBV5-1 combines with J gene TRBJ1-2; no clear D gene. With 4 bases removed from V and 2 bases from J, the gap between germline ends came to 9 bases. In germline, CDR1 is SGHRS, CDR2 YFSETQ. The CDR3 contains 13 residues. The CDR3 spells CASSRDINYGYTF. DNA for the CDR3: TGCGCCAGCAGCCGCGATATCAACTATGGCTACACCTTC.

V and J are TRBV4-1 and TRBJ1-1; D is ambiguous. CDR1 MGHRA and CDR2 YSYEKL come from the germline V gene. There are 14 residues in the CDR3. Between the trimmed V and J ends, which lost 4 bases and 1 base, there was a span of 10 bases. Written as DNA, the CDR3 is TGCGCCAGCAGCCCTTTTTCGGGGAACACTGAAGCTTTCTTT. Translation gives CASSPFSGNTEAFF.

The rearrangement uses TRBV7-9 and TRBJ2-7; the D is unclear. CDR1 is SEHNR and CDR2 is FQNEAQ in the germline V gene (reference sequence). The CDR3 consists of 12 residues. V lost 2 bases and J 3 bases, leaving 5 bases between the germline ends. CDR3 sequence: CASSLRGYEQYV. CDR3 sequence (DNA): TGTGCCAGCAGCTTAAGAGGCTACGAGCAGTACGTC.

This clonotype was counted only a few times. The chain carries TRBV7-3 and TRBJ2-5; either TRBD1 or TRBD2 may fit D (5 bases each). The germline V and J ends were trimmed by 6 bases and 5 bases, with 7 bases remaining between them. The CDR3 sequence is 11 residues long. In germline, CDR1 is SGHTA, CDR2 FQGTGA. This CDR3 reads CASSEGETQYF. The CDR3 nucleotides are TGTGCCAGCAGTGAGGGGGAGACCCAGTACTTC.

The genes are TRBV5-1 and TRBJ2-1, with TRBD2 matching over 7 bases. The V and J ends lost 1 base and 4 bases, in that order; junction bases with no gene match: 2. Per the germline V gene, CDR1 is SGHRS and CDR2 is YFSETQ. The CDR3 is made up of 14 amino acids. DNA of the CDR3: TGCGCCAGCAGCTTGCCTAGCGGATACAATGAGCAGTTCTTC. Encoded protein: CASSLPSGYNEQFF.

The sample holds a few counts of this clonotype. The CDR3 DNA sequence: TGTGCCAGCAGTCTAGACTTCACAGATACGCAGTATTTT. It specifies CASSLDFTDTQYF. The chain uses TRBV5-6 and TRBJ2-3; D remains ambiguous. The CDR3 totals 13 residues. The ends were cut back, 5 bases at V and 2 bases at J, with 9 bases in the middle. Germline values: CDR1 SGHDT, CDR2 YYEEEE.